This T cell receptor (beta chain) emerged from a study of blood T cell repertoires in COVID-19. Study information: Acute and convalescent COVID-19 samples came from the United States, Italy and Spain. PBMCs, B-cell-depleted T cells, or T cells were the source of the cDNA or gDNA that made up the material.

The CDR3 covers 16 residues. Germline V gene data show CDR1 as SGHNT and CDR2 as YYREEE (reference sequence). Trimming pared 0 bases from V and 6 bases from J, leaving 15 bases between. Original handling: Counts of nucleated cells, estimated from reference gene primer amplification, were obtained. Libraries were prepared by immunoSEQ multiplex PCR; TCRdb keeps only in-frame clonotypes and omits some of them. That table gives V, J and clone size, and the DNA gave D and trimming. The profile shows a few hundred thousand clones, around 82% of them singletons. The V gene is TRBV5-4, the J gene TRBJ2-2, with D maybe TRBD2 (7 bases). The source material was peripheral blood. This TCR came from a woman in her sixties or seventies with acute or convalescent COVID-19. DNA of the CDR3: TGTGCCAGCAGCTTGGGGCCCGGGGGGCCCCCCGGGGAGCTGTTTTTT. Amino acid sequence: CASSLGPGGPPGELFF.